Described below is a single TCR beta chain sequence and its context. Source study methods: Estimates of nucleated cell counts were drawn from the amplification of reference gene primers. Assay: immunoSEQ multiplex PCR; the TCRdb copy retains only in-frame clones and omits some. V, J and clone size are taken as reported in that table, and D and trimming were inferred from the DNA itself. This sample carries about 240,000 clones, around 90% of them seen once, and the ten largest clones take just over 7%. Trimming took off 3 bases at V and 7 bases at J, with 12 bases between the two ends. The germline V gene has CDR1 DFQATT and CDR2 SNEGSKA (reference sequence). There are 13 residues in the CDR3. This specimen belongs to a study of blood T cell repertoires in COVID-19. Study at large: Whether acute or convalescent, the COVID-19 samples came from the United States, Italy and Spain. Sample material is recorded as cDNA or gDNA derived from T cells, B-cell-depleted T cells, or PBMCs.

The TCR comes from a man aged 55 to 70 who had recovered from COVID-19. What was sequenced was peripheral blood. V gene TRBV20-1 combines with J gene TRBJ1-4; no definite D call. The CDR3 DNA is TGCAGTGCTAGTATGAGCCGGGGTGAAAAACTGTTTTTT. Amino acid sequence: CSASMSRGEKLFF.